Below, 13 T cell receptor beta chains from the same sample are listed, as sequenced in a study of patients and donors after allogeneic stem cell transplantation. TCRdb ran MiXCR on the RT-PCR reads and lists one entry per CDR3 protein. The sample records about 40,000 distinct CDR3 sequences, around a third being singletons. Input material: blood, either unsorted or a sorted T cell fraction (not recorded which). These receptors were obtained from a human donor who was either an allogeneic HSCT recipient or a stem cell or donor lymphocyte infusion donor (not recorded which). It is not recorded whose cells these are; they may come from a transplant donor.

This clonotype was detected only a few times. V usage is TRBV7-9 and J usage is TRBJ2-5; D remains unclear. Germline V gives CDR1 SEHNR, CDR2 FQNEAQ (reference sequence). The V end lost 1 base, the J end lost 5 bases, and 8 bases lay between the germline ends. This CDR3 contains 13 residues. The CDR3: CASSLVRMETQYF. Here the CDR3 DNA reads TGTGCCAGCAGCTTAGTTCGCATGGAGACCCAGTACTTC.

This clonotype was seen a few times. This chain connects TRBV28 to TRBJ2-7; D uncertain. The CDR3 consists of 10 residues. The germline V gene encodes CDR1 MDHEN and CDR2 SYDVKM. V shed 5 bases and J shed 6 bases, with 5 bases lying between them. In DNA form, the CDR3 reads TGTGCCAGCAGTGTTACCGAGCAGTACTTC. Protein sequence: CASSVTEQYF.

This clonotype was observed a few times. The chain carries TRBV28 and TRBJ1-2; 8 bases fit TRBD1. CDR1 is MDHEN, CDR2 SYDVKM, per germline. The CDR3 covers 12 residues. The V gene end was trimmed by 7 bases and the J gene end by 8 bases; junction bases not matched to a gene: 6. The DNA for the CDR3 is TGTGCCAGCACGGACAGGACAGGGGGCTACACCTTC. This codes for CASTDRTGGYTF.

The genes are TRBV12-3 or TRBV12-4 and TRBJ2-2; 8 nucleotides agree with TRBD1. The CDR3 sequence is 17 residues long. V lost 7 bases and J lost 2; bases outside the gene matches: 12. For the CDR3, the DNA is TGTGCCAGCAATCCCACAGGGGGATCGATAAACACCGGGGAGCTGTTTTTT. Translating gives CASNPTGGSINTGELFF.

The gene calls are TRBV6-2 or TRBV6-3 and TRBJ2-7; D call uncertain. This CDR3 region has 16 residues. Germline assignment: CDR1 MNHEY and CDR2 SVGEGT. The ends were cut back, 2 bases at V and 1 base at J, with 15 bases in the middle. The CDR3 coding sequence is TGTGCCAGCAGTTACATTCTGAGGCCAAGATCCTACGAGCAGTACTTC. It translates to CASSYILRPRSYEQYF.

This clonotype has a count of ten or more. The chain couples TRBV6-6 to TRBJ1-1, with D perhaps TRBD1 (5 bases). The CDR3 has 17 residues. V shed 5 bases and J shed 1 base, with 20 bases lying between them. Germline CDR1 reads MNHNY; CDR2 reads SVGAGI (reference sequence). CDR3 DNA sequence: TGTGCCAGCAGTCCACTTCGGACACGTTCTTCGAACACTGAAGCTTTCTTT. Its translation: CASSPLRTRSSNTEAFF.

V usage is TRBV19 and J usage is TRBJ1-1, with TRBD1 as a possible D gene (6 bases). Per germline, CDR1 LNHDA and CDR2 SQIVND (reference sequence). The CDR3 has 13 amino acids. Trimming cost V 6 bases and J 9 bases, with 17 bases left between them. Written as DNA, the CDR3 is TGTGCCAGTAGCCTCACCGGGACAAGGAAAGCTTTCTTT. Protein: CASSLTGTRKAFF.

The genes are TRBV25-1 and TRBJ1-2; 7 nucleotides agree with TRBD1. Germline CDR1 reads MGHDK; CDR2 reads SYGVNS. V dropped 4 bases and J dropped 8; count of bases not matched to a gene: 13. The CDR3 contains 15 residues. The CDR3 region is CASSALYLTGNGYTF. In DNA form, the CDR3 reads TGTGCCAGCAGTGCTCTCTACCTGACAGGGAACGGCTACACCTTC.

The sample holds many counts of this clonotype. V usage is TRBV7-8 and J usage is TRBJ1-5; 7 nucleotides match TRBD1. The CDR3 length is 16 residues. V gave up 1 base and J gave up 8 bases; unmatched junction bases: 11. Germline CDR1 reads SGHVS; CDR2 reads FQNEAQ. This chain's CDR3 is CASSLVWQGEGEPQHF. In DNA, the CDR3 is TGTGCCAGCAGCTTAGTTTGGCAGGGGGAAGGAGAGCCCCAGCATTTT.

This clonotype was recorded at least ten times. This chain joins TRBV20-1 and TRBJ1-5; D is perhaps TRBD1 (5 bases). The CDR3 loop spans 15 amino acids. The germline V gene encodes CDR1 DFQATT and CDR2 SNEGSKA (reference sequence). Trimming took 2 bases from V and 7 from J, leaving 18 bases between them. CDR3 region: CSARFAGSSQQPQHF. The CDR3 DNA is TGCAGTGCTAGATTCGCAGGGAGTAGTCAACAGCCCCAGCATTTT.

This chain joins TRBV4-3 and TRBJ1-4; D perhaps matches TRBD1 (6 bases). Germline CDR1 and CDR2: LGHNA and YSLEER. V lost 1 base to trimming and J lost 8 bases, with 14 bases between them. This CDR3 has 15 residues. CDR3 coding DNA: TGCGCCAGCAGCCAAGGGGGCCAGGGGTCGGAAAAACTGTTTTTT. As protein: CASSQGGQGSEKLFF.

The J gene is TRBJ1-4, the V gene TRBV7-9; 7 bases match TRBD1. The CDR3 extends over 13 amino acids. With 6 bases clipped from V and 5 bases from J, the junction kept 3 bases outside the gene matches. Germline assignment: CDR1 SEHNR and CDR2 FQNEAQ (reference sequence). Written as DNA, the CDR3 is TGTGCCAGCAGAACGACAGGGAATGAAAAACTGTTTTTT. Its translation: CASRTTGNEKLFF. The full variable domain, rest sourced from reference TRBV7-9 and TRBJ1-4, is DTGVSQNPRHKITKRGQNVTFRCDPISEHNRLYWYRQTLGQGPEFLTYFQNEAQLEKSRLLSDRFSAERPKGSFSTLEIQRTEQGDSAMYLCASRTTGNEKLFFGSGTQLSVL.

This chain joins TRBV5-6 and TRBJ2-7; TRBD2 is a possible D gene (6 bases). The CDR3 has 13 residues. Trimming pared 2 bases from V and 5 bases from J, leaving 11 bases between. The germline V gene encodes CDR1 SGHDT and CDR2 YYEEEE. The CDR3 region is CASSLGDFDEQYF. The CDR3 bases are TGTGCCAGCAGCTTAGGGGACTTCGACGAGCAGTACTTC.